This passage covers 24 T cell receptor beta chains from one sample sequenced in a study of T cell repertoires in cytomegalovirus infection. Which antigens these TCRs recognize remains unknown. TCRdb re-called the reads through MiXCR, storing one row per CDR3 protein. Of more than 55,000 distinct CDR3 sequences listed, 20% are singletons. This specimen was CD8+ T cells from cultured PBMCs, taken from culture after CMV antigen stimulation. The receptors here all came from a human donor in good health (CMV status not recorded). Some clones in this sample may be carry-over from other donors' samples.

This clonotype was seen a few times. This chain uses TRBV7-8 with TRBJ2-5; perhaps TRBD2 as D (7 bases). V shed 3 bases and J shed 3 bases, with 11 bases lying between them. CDR3 size: 14 residues. Germline CDR1 SGHVS, CDR2 FQNEAQ. For the CDR3, the DNA is TGTGCCAGCAGCTTTCGAGGGGGGGAAGAGACCCAGTACTTC. Translated: CASSFRGGEETQYF.

This clonotype has more than one count but fewer than ten. This rearrangement joins TRBV27 to TRBJ2-1; TRBD1 agrees at 8 bases. J was trimmed by 9 bases and V by 3 bases; bases with no gene match: 7. CDR1 MNHEY and CDR2 SMNVEV come from the germline V gene (reference sequence). The CDR3 has 14 amino acids. This CDR3 is CASSFGQGHGEQFF. Here the CDR3 DNA reads TGTGCCAGCAGTTTCGGACAGGGTCACGGTGAGCAGTTCTTC.

The rearrangement uses TRBV20-1 and TRBJ2-3; 7 nucleotides line up with TRBD2. The CDR3 consists of 14 residues. The trim removed 3 bases at V and 9 bases at J, leaving 12 bases unmatched. Germline-derived CDR1 and CDR2 are DFQATT and SNEGSKA (reference sequence). CDR3 residues: CSARSRDAGGTQYF. The CDR3 region has the DNA TGCAGTGCTAGGTCACGGGACGCCGGGGGGACGCAGTATTTT.

The rearrangement joins TRBV7-9 to TRBJ2-5, with a possible D match to TRBD2 (6 bases). CDR1 is SEHNR and CDR2 is FQNEAQ in the germline V gene (reference sequence). The CDR3 is 15 amino acids. Trimming shortened V by 4 bases and J by 5 bases, and 17 bases separated the two germline ends. In DNA, the CDR3 is TGTGCCAGCAGCTCCCCCCGGCGGGGCGGGGAGACCCAGTACTTC. Translated, it gives CASSSPRRGGETQYF.

J is TRBJ1-5 and V is TRBV6-1; D perhaps matches TRBD1 (6 bases). CDR3 size: 15 residues. Trimming stripped 3 bases from V and 1 base from J, with 10 bases between. Germline V CDR1 and CDR2: MNHNS, SASEGT. The CDR3 protein is CASSEMDSSNQPQHF. In DNA, the CDR3 is TGTGCCAGCAGTGAGATGGACAGCAGCAATCAGCCCCAGCATTTT.

Only a few counts were recorded for this clonotype. The chain joins TRBV19 to TRBJ1-1; the D is unclear. Trimming stripped 6 bases from V and 0 bases from J, with 14 bases between. CDR1 is LNHDA, CDR2 SQIVND, per germline (reference sequence). There are 15 residues in the CDR3. CDR3 protein: CASSFRRDMNTEAFF. In DNA form, the CDR3 reads TGTGCCAGTAGCTTCCGACGAGACATGAACACTGAAGCTTTCTTT. Complete variable domain (other parts from reference TRBV19 and TRBJ1-1): DGGITQSPKYLFRKEGQNVTLSCEQNLNHDAMYWYRQDPGQGLRLIYYSQIVNDFQKGDIAEGYSVSREKKESFPLTVTSAQKNPTAFYLCASSFRRDMNTEAFFGQGTRLTVV.

A few counts support this clonotype. This chain joins TRBV7-9 and TRBJ2-2; D is possibly TRBD1 (5 bases). Germline CDR1 reads SEHNR; CDR2 reads FQNEAQ (reference sequence). The CDR3 is 19 amino acids. With 5 bases removed from V and 8 bases from J, the gap between germline ends came to 30 bases. The CDR3 DNA is TGTGCCAGCAGCCAAGAAACGGTGCAGGGCTGGATGGTATTAGGGGAGCTGTTTTTT. This encodes CASSQETVQGWMVLGELFF.

This chain uses TRBV4-3 with TRBJ1-1; D remains ambiguous. CDR1 and CDR2 (germline): LGHNA, YSLEER. V was trimmed by 0 bases and J by 1 base, leaving 9 bases between them. The CDR3 is 15 residues long. CDR3 residues: CASSQDVGKNTEAFF. The CDR3 DNA reads TGCGCCAGCAGCCAAGACGTAGGGAAGAACACTGAAGCTTTCTTT.

This chain connects TRBV7-3 to TRBJ2-3; TRBD2 aligns across 7 bases. There are 14 residues in the CDR3. The V segment lost 6 bases and the J segment 3 bases; nucleotides outside the gene matches: 6. Germline CDR1 SGHTA, CDR2 FQGTGA. CDR3 sequence reads: CASSFSGHTDTQYF. CDR3 sequence (DNA): TGTGCCAGCAGTTTTAGCGGGCATACAGATACGCAGTATTTT. The variable domain in full, with the rest retrieved from reference TRBV7-3 and TRBJ2-3, is GAGVSQTPSNKVTEKGKYVELRCDPISGHTALYWYRQSLGQGPEFLIYFQGTGAADDSGLPNDRFFAVRPEGSVSTLKIQRTERGDSAVYLCASSFSGHTDTQYFGPGTRLTVL.

With respect to this clonotype: A read error may account for a junction end that differs from germline. V usage is TRBV7-2 and J usage is TRBJ2-1, with 9 bases matching TRBD1. CDR1 and CDR2 from the germline V gene are SGHTA and FQGNSA. The CDR3 is 16 residues long. The CDR3 loop is CASSQYTGGYYNEQFF. CDR3 coding DNA: TGTGCTAGCAGTCAATACACAGGGGGCTACTACAATGAGCAGTTCTTC.

The table lists this clonotype with a few counts. The rearrangement joins TRBV10-3 to TRBJ1-3; D unclear. The germline V and J ends were trimmed by 3 bases and 4 bases, with 10 bases remaining between them. This CDR3 has 14 amino acids. Germline-derived CDR1 and CDR2 are ENHRY and SYGVKD. The CDR3 coding sequence is TGTGCCATCAGTGATCCTAATGCGGGAAACACCATATATTTT. Residues: CAISDPNAGNTIYF.

J is TRBJ1-4 and V is TRBV7-2; D remains unclear. The ends were cut back, 1 base at V and 5 bases at J, with 8 bases in the middle. The CDR3 extends over 14 amino acids. CDR1 is SGHTA, CDR2 FQGNSA, per germline. The CDR3 loop is CASSLGGENEKLFF. CDR3 nucleotide sequence: TGTGCCAGCAGCTTAGGTGGGGAGAATGAAAAACTGTTTTTT. The variable domain in full, with the rest retrieved from reference TRBV7-2 and TRBJ1-4, is GAGVSQSPSNKVTEKGKDVELRCDPISGHTALYWYRQSLGQGLEFLIYFQGNSAPDKSGLPSDRFSAERTGGSVSTLTIQRTQQEDSAVYLCASSLGGENEKLFFGSGTQLSVL.

This clonotype has more than one count but fewer than ten. DNA of the CDR3: TGCGCCAGCAGCCTTACGGGAGTGGGGGCTGACGAGCAGTACTTC. This gives the protein CASSLTGVGADEQYF. The chain combines TRBV4-3 with TRBJ2-7, with D perhaps being TRBD1 or TRBD2 (6 bases each). The CDR3 has 15 residues. Trimming cost V 4 bases and J 5 bases, with 18 bases left between them. Per the germline V gene, CDR1 is LGHNA and CDR2 is YSLEER.

This clonotype has ten or more counts. The V and J genes are TRBV4-1 and TRBJ2-6; D is undetermined. V was trimmed by 4 bases and J by 7 bases, leaving 14 bases between them. The CDR3 runs to 15 residues. CDR1 is MGHRA and CDR2 is YSYEKL in the germline V gene. The CDR3 DNA follows: TGCGCCAGCAGCCGATCTATGGTAGGCGCCAACGTCCTGACTTTC. Its protein product is CASSRSMVGANVLTF.

The gene calls are TRBV27 and TRBJ2-7; 12 bases fit TRBD1. V lost 4 bases to trimming and J lost 5 bases; unmatched junction nucleotides: 3. CDR3 length: 14 residues. Germline CDR1 reads MNHEY; CDR2 reads SMNVEV (reference sequence). CDR3: CASSSGTGGDEQYF. CDR3 in DNA: TGTGCCAGCAGTTCAGGGACAGGGGGCGACGAGCAGTACTTC.

This clonotype has more than one count but fewer than ten. This sequence joins TRBV6-6 and TRBJ2-1; 8 bases align to TRBD1. The CDR3 loop spans 17 amino acids. Germline lookup yields CDR1 MNHNY and CDR2 SVGAGI (reference sequence). V shed 5 bases, J shed 0 bases, and the junction held 9 bases outside the gene matches. DNA for the CDR3: TGTGCCAGCAGTCCTTGGACAGGGCCTAGCTCCTACAATGAGCAGTTCTTC. It specifies CASSPWTGPSSYNEQFF.

V usage is TRBV6-1 and J usage is TRBJ1-1, with TRBD1 matching over 9 bases. V was clipped by 7 bases and J by 8 bases; unmatched bases: 17. The CDR3 is 16 amino acids. Germline CDR1 is MNHNS and CDR2 is SASEGT. The DNA for the CDR3 is TGTGCCAGCATCGAAACATGGACAGGGGATAACAGCGAAGCTTTCTTT. It specifies CASIETWTGDNSEAFF.

This clonotype was seen more than once but under ten times. The V and J genes are TRBV11-2 and TRBJ2-7; 9 nucleotides agree with TRBD1. V was clipped by 5 bases and J by 5 bases; unmatched bases: 13. Germline lookup yields CDR1 SGHAT and CDR2 FQNNGV. This CDR3 is 16 amino acids long. CDR3 protein: CASSPRGQGGENEQYF. Here the CDR3 DNA reads TGTGCCAGCAGCCCACGGGGACAGGGAGGCGAGAACGAGCAGTACTTC.

This chain connects TRBV25-1 to TRBJ2-3; 15 positions agree with TRBD2. Trimming cost V 7 bases and J 6 bases; bases outside gene matches: 11. The V gene's germline CDR1 is MGHDK and CDR2 SYGVNS. This CDR3 has 17 amino acids. For the CDR3, the DNA is TGTGCCAGCATTCCTTGGACTAGCGGGAGGGCCCTGGATACGCAGTATTTT. The encoded protein is CASIPWTSGRALDTQYF. Full variable domain (rest looked up from reference TRBV25-1 and TRBJ2-3): EADIYQTPRYLVIGTGKKITLECSQTMGHDKMYWYQQDPGMELHLIHYSYGVNSTEKGDLSSESTVSRIRTEHFPLTLESARPSHTSQYLCASIPWTSGRALDTQYFGPGTRLTVL.

The rearrangement links TRBV6-6 to TRBJ2-7; tentatively, D is TRBD1 (6 bases). Trimming cost V 8 bases and J 4 bases, with 18 bases left between them. CDR1 is MNHNY, CDR2 SVGAGI, per germline (reference sequence). This CDR3 spans 14 amino acids. DNA for the CDR3: TGTGCCAGCCGTAGCTTGGACAGAAGTTACGAGCAGTACTTC. It codes for CASRSLDRSYEQYF.

The rearrangement joins TRBV2 to TRBJ1-6; 8 bases are shared with TRBD1. The length of the CDR3 is 14 residues. Germline V gene lookup returns CDR1 SNHLY and CDR2 FYNNEI. The J segment lost 8 bases and the V segment lost 4 bases, leaving 4 bases of the junction unmatched. CDR3 sequence (DNA): TGTGCCAGCAGTGTGACAGGGGTGGATTCACCCCTCCACTTT. Protein sequence: CASSVTGVDSPLHF.

This clonotype was detected a few times. A read error may explain this, as a much larger clone is one base away. The chain joins TRBV6-2 or TRBV6-3 to TRBJ1-1; no firm D call. The CDR3 has 14 amino acids. Per germline, CDR1 MNHEY and CDR2 SVGEGT. The V end was cut by 2 bases, the J end by 1 base, with 8 bases between. CDR3 bases: TGTGCCAGCAGTTACACTGGGGAGAACACTGAAGCTTTCTTT. The encoded protein is CASSYTGENTEAFF.

In this sample, this clonotype turned up a few times. The chain is built from TRBV6-1 and TRBJ2-6; no firm D call. The CDR3 consists of 15 residues. The V gene's germline CDR1 is MNHNS and CDR2 SASEGT. V was pared by 6 bases and J by 1 base, with 10 bases between. DNA of the CDR3: TGTGCCAGCAGCCGGTTTCCATCTGGGGCCAACGTCCTGACTTTC. Its protein product is CASSRFPSGANVLTF.

This clonotype was counted a few times. The chain recombines TRBV27 with TRBJ1-1; 7 bases line up with TRBD1. From germline, CDR1 is MNHEY and CDR2 SMNVEV (reference sequence). The length of the CDR3 is 15 residues. V shed 4 bases and J 0 bases; nucleotides not matched to a gene: 5. CDR3: CASSSPGQLNTEAFF. The CDR3 DNA follows: TGTGCCAGCAGTTCCCCGGGACAGTTGAACACTGAAGCTTTCTTT.